This passage covers 11 T cell receptor beta chains from one sample sequenced in a study of blood T cell repertoires in COVID-19. Assay used: immunoSEQ multiplex PCR; TCRdb lists only in-frame clones, some missing. The table has about 210,000 clones, 88% seen once. Sequencing was carried out using peripheral blood. All receptors derive from a man between 65 and 79 years old with acute or convalescent COVID-19.

The CDR3 nucleotides read TGTGCCAGCAGTTACTCGAAGGGGACACGGGACACCATATATTTT. Its protein is CASSYSKGTRDTIYF. The rearrangement uses TRBV6-5 and TRBJ1-3, with a tentative D call TRBD1 (6 bases). The CDR3 contains 15 residues. V lost 0 bases, J lost 8 bases, and 14 bases lay in between. The V gene's germline CDR1 is MNHEY and CDR2 SVGAGI.

This chain connects TRBV18 to TRBJ2-5; D gene ambiguous. The length of the CDR3 is 14 residues. Trimming stripped 2 bases from V and 0 bases from J, with 7 bases between. CDR1 and CDR2 (germline): KGHSH, LQKENI. In DNA form, the CDR3 reads TGTGCCAGCTCACCAGTATCGTACCAAGAGACCCAGTACTTC. As protein: CASSPVSYQETQYF.

On this clone: Within the sample, other DNA sequences also encode this same CDR3. The chain uses TRBV9 and TRBJ2-1; 10 nucleotides align to TRBD2. CDR3 length equals 14 residues. The V gene end was trimmed by 3 bases and the J gene end by 4 bases; junction bases not matched to a gene: 1. Germline loops: CDR1 SGDLS, CDR2 YYNGEE. As DNA, the CDR3 is TGTGCCAGCAGCGGGACTAGCGGTTACAATGAGCAGTTCTTC. Translated, it gives CASSGTSGYNEQFF.

V and J are TRBV16 and TRBJ2-5; unclear D gene. The CDR3 runs to 14 residues. Trimming cost V 0 bases and J 2 bases, with 7 bases left between them. The germline V gene encodes CDR1 KGHSY and CDR2 FQNENV. In DNA, the CDR3 is TGTGCCAGCAGCCAATCCAGAAATCAAGAGACCCAGTACTTC. Translation: CASSQSRNQETQYF.

This rearrangement joins TRBV5-1 to TRBJ2-1; TRBD2 agrees at 10 bases. With V trimmed by 5 bases and J by 8 bases, 7 bases remained unmatched. The CDR3 totals 14 residues. Per germline, CDR1 SGHRS and CDR2 YFSETQ. CDR3 nucleotide sequence: TGCGCCAGCAGTTCCGGGACTAGCGTATATGAGCAGTTCTTC. Residues: CASSSGTSVYEQFF. Combining the CDR3 with reference TRBV5-1 and TRBJ2-1 gives the whole variable domain KAGVTQTPRYLIKTRGQQVTLSCSPISGHRSVSWYQQTPGQGLQFLFEYFSETQRNKGNFPGRFSGRQFSNSRSEMNVSTLELGDSALYLCASSSGTSVYEQFFGPGTRLTVL.

The chain employs TRBV19 and TRBJ1-1, with 9 bases aligning to TRBD1. Losses at the gene ends were 10 bases for V and 1 base for J; bases not matched to a gene: 4. This CDR3 comprises 13 residues. The germline gives CDR1 LNHDA, CDR2 SQIVND (reference sequence). The CDR3 DNA is TGTGCCATTAGGGGACAGGGGAACACTGAAGCTTTCTTT. Its translation: CAIRGQGNTEAFF.

The rearrangement links TRBV5-1 to TRBJ2-7, with 7 bases aligning to TRBD1. CDR3 length equals 12 residues. The J segment lost 11 bases and the V segment lost 0 bases, leaving 5 bases of the junction unmatched. The germline gives CDR1 SGHRS, CDR2 YFSETQ. In nucleotides, the CDR3 is TGCGCCAGCAGCTTGGGACAGGGTATCGAGTACTTC. It yields the protein CASSLGQGIEYF.

This clone was counted once. This sequence joins TRBV27 and TRBJ2-7, with D perhaps TRBD2 (6 bases). Trimming took off 7 bases at V and 2 bases at J, with 18 bases between the two ends. Germline V gives CDR1 MNHEY, CDR2 SMNVEV (reference sequence). The CDR3 length is 15 residues. CDR3 protein: CASTLSLGGAYEQYF. The CDR3 DNA is TGTGCCAGCACCCTTTCGTTGGGGGGTGCCTACGAGCAGTACTTC.

The chain carries TRBV7-9 and TRBJ2-5, with 9 bases fitting TRBD1. The V gene end was trimmed by 5 bases and the J gene end by 5 bases; junction bases not matched to a gene: 9. The CDR3 sequence is 15 residues long. CDR1 is SEHNR, CDR2 FQNEAQ, per germline (reference sequence). CDR3 in DNA: TGTGCCAGCAGCCGATTACAGGGGGCGACCGAGACCCAGTACTTC. Protein sequence: CASSRLQGATETQYF.

This clone was counted a single time. The J gene is TRBJ1-4, the V gene TRBV11-2; 7 bases are a match to TRBD1. CDR3 length equals 15 residues. Germline loops: CDR1 SGHAT, CDR2 FQNNGV. Germline trimming cut 1 base from V and 3 bases from J; bases unmatched to any gene: 2. CDR3 sequence: CASSLARGANEKLFF. The CDR3 DNA reads as TGTGCCAGCAGCTTAGCCAGGGGGGCTAATGAAAAACTGTTTTTT. Based on the CDR3 plus reference TRBV11-2 and TRBJ1-4, the full variable domain is EAGVAQSPRYKIIEKRQSVAFWCNPISGHATLYWYQQILGQGPKLLIQFQNNGVVDDSQLPKDRFSAERLKGVDSTLKIQPAKLEDSAVYLCASSLARGANEKLFFGSGTQLSVL.

The J gene is TRBJ2-3, the V gene TRBV2, with D possibly being TRBD2 (6 bases). Trimming cost V 10 bases and J 0 bases, with 17 bases left between them. This CDR3 is built from 15 residues. Germline CDR1 is SNHLY and CDR2 is FYNNEI. As DNA, the CDR3 is TGTGCCACCCTGGGAGGTACAGCTAGCACAGATACGCAGTATTTT. Translating gives CATLGGTASTDTQYF. Drawing the rest from reference TRBV2 and TRBJ2-3, the complete variable domain is EPEVTQTPSHQVTQMGQEVILRCVPISNHLYFYWYRQILGQKVEFLVSFYNNEISEKSEIFDDQFSVERPDGSNFTLKIRSTKLEDSAMYFCATLGGTASTDTQYFGPGTRLTVL.